The clone carrying this TCR beta chain was picked up a small number of times. The record originates from a study of early T cells in non-severe SARS-CoV-2 infection. TCRdb ran MiXCR on the 5' RACE reads and lists one entry per CDR3 protein. The profile shows tens of thousands of distinct CDR3 sequences, over 9.5% of them singletons. The CDR3 sequence is 15 residues long. Unmatched junction bases numbered 5, after V lost 5 bases and J lost 6 bases. CDR1 is MRHNA and CDR2 is SNTAGT in the germline V gene. The chain recombines TRBV6-4 with TRBJ2-1; 12 positions match TRBD2. Sequencing was performed on whole blood. This sequence originates from an adult who was a healthcare worker with PCR-confirmed SARS-CoV-2 infection or an uninfected control (not recorded which). As DNA, the CDR3 is TGTGCCAGCAGTCCGCTAGCGGGAGGGCTCAATGAGCAGTTCTTC. Translating it yields CASSPLAGGLNEQFF.